The 18 T cell receptor beta chains listed next were all sequenced from one sample in a study of cytomegalovirus exposure and HLA in healthy donors (dated by TCRdb to about 2017). The library was made by the immunoSEQ multiplex PCR assay. For the multiplex PCR, a mixture combining 60 forward primers for TCR Vbeta segments and 13 reverse primers for TCR Jbeta segments was used. TCRdb obtained this table from immuneACCESS and retained in-frame rearrangements with V and J assigned. These tables miss some clones; where compared with another copy, unresolved V genes account for less than half of the shortfall, and the remainder is unexplained. A total of about 100,000 clones appear in this sample, about four fifths of them only once. The top ten constitute about 7.9% of the sample. The specimen was PBMCs. The receptor set was obtained from a man aged 25-40 years in good health and CMV-seronegative.

The rearrangement uses TRBV18 and TRBJ2-2; 9 bases agree with TRBD1. In germline, CDR1 is KGHSH, CDR2 LQKENI. This CDR3 is 16 amino acids long. J was trimmed by 5 bases and V by 3 bases; bases with no gene match: 7. The CDR3 DNA reads TGTGCCAGCTCACCTATACAGGGGGCGGAAACCGGGGAGCTGTTTTTT. Its protein is CASSPIQGAETGELFF.

The chain joins TRBV28 to TRBJ1-6, with TRBD1 as a possible D gene (6 bases). The CDR3 loop spans 14 amino acids. CDR1 MDHEN and CDR2 SYDVKM come from the germline V gene. The V gene lost 7 bases and the J gene lost 4 bases, with 11 bases spanning the gap. In DNA form, the CDR3 reads TGTGCCAGCACCGAAACAGGGTATAATTCACCCCTCCACTTT. It yields the protein CASTETGYNSPLHF.

In this sample, this clone turned up a few times. The chain is built from TRBV7-2 and TRBJ2-1; 9 positions agree with TRBD1. The germline V gene encodes CDR1 SGHTA and CDR2 FQGNSA. After removal of 7 bases from V and 4 bases from J, the junction contained 2 bases not matched to a gene. CDR3 length equals 13 residues. The CDR3 reads CASKGTGYNEQFF. In DNA, the CDR3 is TGTGCCAGCAAAGGGACAGGGTACAATGAGCAGTTCTTC.

This clone was counted a single time. The rearrangement uses TRBV19 and TRBJ2-2, with TRBD1 identical over 8 bases. The CDR3 length is 14 residues. V gave up 7 bases and J gave up 5 bases; unmatched junction bases: 6. Per germline, CDR1 LNHDA and CDR2 SQIVND (reference sequence). CDR3 bases: TGTGCCAGTATGACAGGGGCAGGAACCGGGGAGCTGTTTTTT. Encoded protein: CASMTGAGTGELFF.

This clone was seen more than once but under ten times. The V gene is TRBV7-9, the J gene TRBJ2-7; a possible D gene is TRBD1 (6 bases). Trimming left V 7 bases short and J 2 bases short, with 18 bases between. The CDR3 runs 15 residues. The V gene's germline CDR1 is SEHNR and CDR2 FQNEAQ (reference sequence). The CDR3 bases are TGTGCCAGCACCCTAAACCAGGGGATCACCTACGAGCAGTACTTC. Amino acids: CASTLNQGITYEQYF.

The chain recombines TRBV6-5 with TRBJ1-2; no clear D gene. Germline-derived CDR1 and CDR2 are MNHEY and SVGAGI. The CDR3 has 14 residues. Deletions cut 0 bases from V and 4 bases from J, with 9 bases between. The CDR3 here is CASSYSGASYGYTF. CDR3 DNA: TGTGCCAGCAGTTACTCGGGCGCCTCCTATGGCTACACCTTC.

V and J are TRBV6-5 and TRBJ2-7; D is unresolved. The CDR3 is made up of 16 amino acids. Deletions cut 0 bases from V and 0 bases from J, with 12 bases between. Germline V CDR1 and CDR2: MNHEY, SVGAGI. CDR3 sequence (DNA): TGTGCCAGCAGTTACTCGACTGCCGCTCACTCCTACGAGCAGTACTTC. This codes for CASSYSTAAHSYEQYF.

The chain is built from TRBV10-1 and TRBJ2-1; D not resolved. Trimming pared 5 bases from V and 11 bases from J, leaving 16 bases between. The germline CDR1 and CDR2 sequences are WNHNN and SYGVQD (reference sequence). CDR3 length equals 13 residues. DNA for the CDR3: TGCGCCAGCAGTCAAATGGGCAGTCCCCAGCAGTTCTTC. Translated, it gives CASSQMGSPQQFF.

The chain uses TRBV6-5 and TRBJ2-7; maybe TRBD1 (5 bases). Germline values: CDR1 MNHEY, CDR2 SVGAGI. The V and J ends lost 0 bases and 2 bases respectively, with 8 bases between them. There are 14 residues in the CDR3. The CDR3 is CASSYSRTTYEQYF. In nucleotides, the CDR3 is TGTGCCAGCAGTTACTCCCGGACAACCTACGAGCAGTACTTC.

The rearrangement joins TRBV9 to TRBJ2-7, with 7 bases aligning to TRBD1. The CDR3 runs 13 residues. The V gene's germline CDR1 is SGDLS and CDR2 YYNGEE. Trimming cost V 5 bases and J 4 bases; bases outside gene matches: 6. CDR3 amino acids: CASSGDRRYEQYF. The CDR3 nucleotides read TGTGCCAGCAGTGGGGACAGAAGGTACGAGCAGTACTTC.

The chain joins TRBV15 to TRBJ1-1, with TRBD1 identical over 8 bases. CDR3 length equals 14 residues. Unmatched junction bases numbered 6, after V lost 6 bases and J lost 3 bases. Germline-derived CDR1 and CDR2 are LNHNV and YYDKDF (reference sequence). The CDR3: CATSLTGGDTEAFF. The CDR3 DNA is TGTGCCACCAGTTTAACAGGGGGAGACACTGAAGCTTTCTTT.

The V and J genes are TRBV6-6 and TRBJ1-1; D unclear. The CDR3 has 14 residues. The germline gives CDR1 MNHNY, CDR2 SVGAGI (reference sequence). V lost 6 bases and J 0 bases, leaving 11 bases between the germline ends. The DNA of the CDR3 is TGTGCCAGCAGGCGCATGAGTATGAACACTGAAGCTTTCTTT. Its protein is CASRRMSMNTEAFF.

This clone has more than one count but fewer than ten. This sequence joins TRBV27 and TRBJ2-2; D may be TRBD1 (5 bases). The germline V gene has CDR1 MNHEY and CDR2 SMNVEV (reference sequence). V shed 3 bases and J shed 7 bases, with 12 bases lying between them. There are 14 residues in the CDR3. This CDR3 is CASSFQGFGGELFF. The CDR3 nucleotides are TGTGCCAGCAGTTTTCAGGGTTTTGGCGGGGAGCTGTTTTTT.

The chain links TRBV5-1 to TRBJ2-7; possibly TRBD2 for D (6 bases). The V and J ends lost 7 bases and 2 bases respectively, with 10 bases between them. The CDR3 totals 12 residues. Germline lookup yields CDR1 SGHRS and CDR2 YFSETQ. DNA of the CDR3: TGCGCCAGCGGGACTGCCACCTACGAGCAGTACTTC. Its protein product is CASGTATYEQYF. Supplemented by reference TRBV5-1 and TRBJ2-7, the full variable domain reads KAGVTQTPRYLIKTRGQQVTLSCSPISGHRSVSWYQQTPGQGLQFLFEYFSETQRNKGNFPGRFSGRQFSNSRSEMNVSTLELGDSALYLCASGTATYEQYFGPGTRLTVT.

J is TRBJ2-7 and V is TRBV19; tentative D call: TRBD1 (6 bases). The CDR3 runs 12 residues. The germline V gene encodes CDR1 LNHDA and CDR2 SQIVND (reference sequence). V gave up 6 bases and J gave up 2 bases, with 8 bases separating them. CDR3 sequence reads: CASRDSTYEQYF. The CDR3 coding sequence is TGTGCCAGTAGGGACAGTACCTACGAGCAGTACTTC.

The chain couples TRBV2 to TRBJ2-2, with a weak D call TRBD1 (5 bases). The ends were cut back, 10 bases at V and 5 bases at J, with 8 bases in the middle. This CDR3 is built from 11 residues. The germline CDR1 and CDR2 sequences are SNHLY and FYNNEI. Written as DNA, the CDR3 is TGTGCCATTAGACAGACCGGGGAGCTGTTTTTT. Amino acids: CAIRQTGELFF.

The chain has TRBV11-2 and TRBJ1-1; 7 bases agree with TRBD1. V shed 6 bases and J 4 bases; nucleotides not matched to a gene: 5. Germline V gene lookup returns CDR1 SGHAT and CDR2 FQNNGV. There are 13 residues in the CDR3. CDR3 nucleotides: TGTGCCAGCAGTTCCCAGGGGGGCACTGAAGCTTTCTTT. It translates to CASSSQGGTEAFF.

This chain connects TRBV2 to TRBJ1-1; D unresolved. CDR1 is SNHLY and CDR2 is FYNNEI in the germline V gene. V was cut by 4 bases and J by 7 bases, with 10 bases left in between. This CDR3 contains 12 residues. CDR3 nucleotide sequence: TGTGCCAGCAGTGTCTACCGGGGTGAAGCTTTCTTT. Translated, it gives CASSVYRGEAFF.